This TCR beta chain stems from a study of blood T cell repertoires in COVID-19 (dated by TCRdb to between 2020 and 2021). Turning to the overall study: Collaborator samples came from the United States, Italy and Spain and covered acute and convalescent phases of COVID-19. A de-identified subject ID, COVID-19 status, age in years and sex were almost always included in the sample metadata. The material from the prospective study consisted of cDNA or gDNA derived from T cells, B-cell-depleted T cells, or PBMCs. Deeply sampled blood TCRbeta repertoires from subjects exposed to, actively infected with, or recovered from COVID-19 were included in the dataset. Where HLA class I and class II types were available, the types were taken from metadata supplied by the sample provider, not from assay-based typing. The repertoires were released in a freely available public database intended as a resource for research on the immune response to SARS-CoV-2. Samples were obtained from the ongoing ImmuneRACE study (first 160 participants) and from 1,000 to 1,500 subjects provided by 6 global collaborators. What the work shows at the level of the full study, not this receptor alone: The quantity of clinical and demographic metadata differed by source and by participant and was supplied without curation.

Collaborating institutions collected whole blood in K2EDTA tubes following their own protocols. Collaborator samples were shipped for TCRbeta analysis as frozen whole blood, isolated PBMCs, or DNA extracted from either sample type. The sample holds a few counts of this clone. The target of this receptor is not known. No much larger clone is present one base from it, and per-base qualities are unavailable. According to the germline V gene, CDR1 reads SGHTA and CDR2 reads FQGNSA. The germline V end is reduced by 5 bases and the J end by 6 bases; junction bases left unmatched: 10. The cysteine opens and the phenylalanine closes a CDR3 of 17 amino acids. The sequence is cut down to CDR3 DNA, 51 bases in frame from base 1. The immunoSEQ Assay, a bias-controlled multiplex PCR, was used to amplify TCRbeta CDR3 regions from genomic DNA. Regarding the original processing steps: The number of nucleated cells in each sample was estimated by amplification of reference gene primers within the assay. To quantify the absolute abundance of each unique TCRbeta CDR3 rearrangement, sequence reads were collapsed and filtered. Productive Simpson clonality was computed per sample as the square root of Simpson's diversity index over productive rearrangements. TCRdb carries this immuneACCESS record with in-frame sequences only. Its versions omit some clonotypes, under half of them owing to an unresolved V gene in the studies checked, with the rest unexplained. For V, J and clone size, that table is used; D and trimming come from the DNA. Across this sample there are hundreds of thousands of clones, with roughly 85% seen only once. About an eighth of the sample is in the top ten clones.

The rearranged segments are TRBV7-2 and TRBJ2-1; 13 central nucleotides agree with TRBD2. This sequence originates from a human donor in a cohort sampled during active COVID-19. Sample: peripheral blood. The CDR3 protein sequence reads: CASSEAGLAGQSNEQFF. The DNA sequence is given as TGTGCCAGCAGCGAAGCGGGACTAGCGGGACAAAGCAATGAGCAGTTCTTC.